This passage covers 21 T cell receptor beta chains from one sample sequenced in a study of control samples from healthy donors and cancer patients. The repertoire was sequenced with immunoSEQ multiplex PCR; TCRdb's copy has only in-frame clones and lacks some. The repertoire has 65,000 to 85,000 clones, around 87% of them found once; the top ten carry approximately 2.5%. The sample taken for sequencing was PBMCs. The origin of the receptors is a woman aged 50 to 65 with head and neck cancer.

The genes are TRBV29-1 and TRBJ1-2, with D perhaps matching TRBD1 (5 bases). Germline assignment: CDR1 SQVTM and CDR2 ANQGSEA. V lost 0 bases and J 2 bases, leaving 7 bases between the germline ends. CDR3 length: 13 amino acids. The CDR3 reads CSVEDRENYGYTF. CDR3 bases: TGCAGCGTTGAAGACAGGGAAAACTATGGCTACACCTTC.

The rearrangement joins TRBV29-1 to TRBJ1-2; 7 nucleotides line up with TRBD1. This CDR3 has 12 residues. V shed 7 bases, J shed 5 bases, and the junction held 7 bases outside the gene matches. The germline gives CDR1 SQVTM, CDR2 ANQGSEA. The CDR3 DNA follows: TGCAGCGCTCGGGACAGAACGTATGGCTACACCTTC. Protein: CSARDRTYGYTF.

This chain joins TRBV15 and TRBJ2-1, with TRBD1 matching 10 bases. The CDR3 length is 14 residues. Germline V gene sequence: CDR1 LNHNV, CDR2 YYDKDF (reference sequence). V lost 1 base and J lost 6; bases outside the gene matches: 0. CDR3 loop: CATSRGTGGNEQFF. The DNA of the CDR3 is TGTGCCACCAGCAGAGGGACAGGGGGCAATGAGCAGTTCTTC.

The CDR3: CASSRGQGRNQPQHF. The CDR3 DNA reads as TGTGCCAGCAGCCGCGGACAGGGACGAAATCAGCCCCAGCATTTT. The chain combines TRBV7-6 with TRBJ1-5; 8 positions match TRBD1. The germline V gene has CDR1 SGHVS and CDR2 FNYEAQ. This CDR3 spans 15 amino acids. The V gene end was trimmed by 5 bases and the J gene end by 4 bases; junction bases not matched to a gene: 7.

This rearrangement joins TRBV19 to TRBJ2-7; TRBD2 is a possible D gene (5 bases). This CDR3 spans 13 amino acids. V lost 5 bases, J lost 2 bases, and 10 bases lay in between. Per germline, CDR1 LNHDA and CDR2 SQIVND (reference sequence). DNA of the CDR3: TGTGCCAGTAGTGGGGTCGGGACCTACGAGCAGTACTTC. Translated, it gives CASSGVGTYEQYF.

J is TRBJ2-3 and V is TRBV5-1; 7 bases match TRBD1. Germline assignment: CDR1 SGHRS and CDR2 YFSETQ. With 4 bases clipped from V and 0 bases from J, the junction kept 2 bases outside the gene matches. The CDR3 has 14 residues. The CDR3 DNA reads TGCGCCAGCAGCCCGGGACAGAGCACAGATACGCAGTATTTT. This gives the protein CASSPGQSTDTQYF.

J is TRBJ2-1 and V is TRBV29-1; D unclear. The CDR3 is 12 amino acids. CDR1 is SQVTM and CDR2 is ANQGSEA in the germline V gene. With 6 bases removed from V and 0 bases from J, the gap between germline ends came to 6 bases. CDR3 DNA: TGCAGCGTGAGACTCTCCTACAATGAGCAGTTCTTC. Translating it yields CSVRLSYNEQFF.

This clone was counted only a few times. This chain connects TRBV10-2 to TRBJ2-2; D not certain. The germline V and J ends were trimmed by 8 bases and 5 bases, with 12 bases remaining between them. Germline lookup yields CDR1 WSHSY and CDR2 SAAADI. This CDR3 region has 13 residues. In DNA form, the CDR3 reads TGCGCCAGCTCCAGAACGGTAACCGGGGAGCTGTTTTTT. Its translation: CASSRTVTGELFF.

The rearrangement links TRBV3-1 (or the pseudogene TRBV3-2) to TRBJ2-7; 9 positions match TRBD1. CDR1 and CDR2 from the germline V gene are LGHDT and YNNKEL (reference sequence). This CDR3 is built from 15 residues. Trimming at V came to 2 bases and at J to 2 bases, leaving 4 bases not matched to a gene. CDR3 coding DNA: TGTGCCAGCAGCCAATCCGGGACAGGGACCTACGAGCAGTACTTC. This translates into CASSQSGTGTYEQYF.

This clone was recorded a few times. The J gene is TRBJ2-3, the V gene TRBV27; D remains unclear. Germline-derived CDR1 and CDR2 are MNHEY and SMNVEV (reference sequence). The germline V and J ends were trimmed by 4 bases and 6 bases, with 20 bases remaining between them. The CDR3 spans 16 residues. The CDR3: CASSSRVARNRDTQYF. CDR3 DNA sequence: TGTGCCAGCAGTTCCCGGGTAGCCCGGAATCGGGATACGCAGTATTTT.

The genes are TRBV28 and TRBJ1-2; no clear D. Germline-derived CDR1 and CDR2 are MDHEN and SYDVKM. The CDR3 loop spans 12 amino acids. Trimming took off 7 bases at V and 5 bases at J, with 11 bases between the two ends. This CDR3 reads CASNIPSYGYTF. The CDR3 coding sequence is TGTGCCAGCAACATACCCTCTTATGGCTACACCTTC.

The V and J genes are TRBV27 and TRBJ1-3; D remains unclear. Germline CDR1 is MNHEY and CDR2 is SMNVEV (reference sequence). V was pared by 4 bases and J by 7 bases, with 11 bases between. The CDR3 is 13 amino acids. As DNA, the CDR3 is TGTGCCAGCAGTTCCCGGCTGGGGAACACCATATATTTT. Translating it yields CASSSRLGNTIYF.

This rearrangement joins TRBV10-1 to TRBJ2-1, with 12 bases that match TRBD2. This CDR3 contains 15 residues. With V trimmed by 4 bases and J by 5 bases, 3 bases remained unmatched. CDR1 and CDR2 from the germline V gene are WNHNN and SYGVQD (reference sequence). Written as DNA, the CDR3 is TGCGCCAGCAGTGTAGGACTAGCGGGGAACAATGAGCAGTTCTTC. Encoded protein: CASSVGLAGNNEQFF.

This chain uses TRBV2 with TRBJ1-6; possibly TRBD1 for D (6 bases). The V gene lost 2 bases and the J gene lost 3 bases, with 14 bases spanning the gap. Germline CDR1 SNHLY, CDR2 FYNNEI. This CDR3 has 17 amino acids. The CDR3 bases are TGTGCCAGCAGTGAAAAGGGTAGACAGGTCTATAATTCACCCCTCCACTTT. This translates into CASSEKGRQVYNSPLHF.

This clone was recorded once. The genes are TRBV4-3 and TRBJ1-5, with D perhaps TRBD1 (6 bases). The CDR3 sequence is 15 residues long. V gave up 0 bases and J gave up 11 bases, with 17 bases separating them. Germline CDR1 LGHNA, CDR2 YSLEER. Written as DNA, the CDR3 is TGCGCCAGCAGCCAAGATCAGGGTAGGGGGTCGGCCCAGCATTTT. Residues: CASSQDQGRGSAQHF.

The table lists this clone with a count of one. The chain joins TRBV3-1 (or the pseudogene TRBV3-2) to TRBJ1-6; tentative D call: TRBD1 (5 bases). Trimming took off 4 bases at V and 11 bases at J, with 9 bases between the two ends. CDR1 and CDR2 from the germline V gene are LGHDT and YNNKEL (reference sequence). The CDR3 contains 12 residues. This chain's CDR3 is CASSRQGTPLHF. In DNA form, the CDR3 reads TGTGCCAGCAGCCGCCAGGGAACACCCCTCCACTTT.

The chain is built from TRBV5-1 and TRBJ2-7, with D unclear. V lost 5 bases, J lost 10 bases, and 4 bases lay in between. The length of the CDR3 is 8 residues. CDR1 is SGHRS, CDR2 YFSETQ, per germline. CDR3 coding DNA: TGCGCCAGCAGGGAACAGTACTTC. Protein sequence: CASREQYF.

V usage is TRBV6-2 or TRBV6-3 and J usage is TRBJ1-5, with TRBD1 as a possible D gene (5 bases). V gave up 5 bases and J gave up 3 bases, with 14 bases separating them. The CDR3 spans 15 residues. The V gene's germline CDR1 is MNHEY and CDR2 SVGEGT. As DNA, the CDR3 is TGTGCCAGCAGTCCCCGACAGACAGTCAATCAGCCCCAGCATTTT. Translation: CASSPRQTVNQPQHF.

The CDR3 protein is CASSLHSGSGGTTYEQYF. CDR3 bases: TGCGCCAGCAGCCTTCACAGTGGGTCAGGCGGAACGACCTACGAGCAGTACTTC. The J gene is TRBJ2-7, the V gene TRBV4-1; D gene uncertain. The germline CDR1 and CDR2 sequences are MGHRA and YSYEKL. V lost 4 bases and J 2 bases, leaving 24 bases between the germline ends. The length of the CDR3 is 18 residues.

The V call is TRBV11-2, the J call TRBJ2-2; D is possibly TRBD1 (6 bases). CDR1 SGHAT and CDR2 FQNNGV come from the germline V gene. This CDR3 has 15 amino acids. Trimming cost V 3 bases and J 5 bases, with 13 bases left between them. CDR3 DNA: TGTGCCAGCAGCTTGGCCCAGGGGCAAACCGGGGAGCTGTTTTTT. Translated, it gives CASSLAQGQTGELFF. The whole variable domain, remainder taken from reference TRBV11-2 and TRBJ2-2, is EAGVAQSPRYKIIEKRQSVAFWCNPISGHATLYWYQQILGQGPKLLIQFQNNGVVDDSQLPKDRFSAERLKGVDSTLKIQPAKLEDSAVYLCASSLAQGQTGELFFGEGSRLTVL.

This chain joins TRBV9 and TRBJ1-5; no definite D call. CDR1 and CDR2 from the germline V gene are SGDLS and YYNGEE. The length of the CDR3 is 15 residues. V lost 0 bases and J lost 3, with 10 bases in between. DNA for the CDR3: TGTGCCAGCAGCGTAGGGCAGTTTACCAATCAGCCCCAGCATTTT. Translation gives CASSVGQFTNQPQHF.